This TCR beta chain was recorded in a study of identical twins. Unique molecular identifiers were present on cDNA, and template switching added a universal primer site. TCRdb re-called the 5' RACE reads through MiXCR, storing one row per CDR3 protein. The sample carries more than 200,000 distinct CDR3 sequences, about an eighth recorded once. The table lists this clonotype with a few counts. CDR3 length: 17 residues. Germline V gene lookup returns CDR1 SEHNR and CDR2 FQNEAQ (reference sequence). V lost 1 base to trimming and J lost 2 bases; unmatched junction nucleotides: 8. This sequence joins TRBV7-9 and TRBJ2-7, with 10 nucleotides matching TRBD1. The sequenced sample was memory (CD45RO+) T cells sorted from blood. The sequence was obtained from a woman aged 18-35 years in good health. In DNA, the CDR3 is TGTGCCAGCAGCTTAGGTTGGGGCGGGACAGGGGCCTACGAGCAGTACTTC. It is translated as CASSLGWGGTGAYEQYF.